Each of the 5 T cell receptor beta chains below was sequenced from the same sample in a study of T cells in Graves' hyperthyroidism and ophthalmopathy. TCR beta CDR3 regions were amplified from RNA transcripts. During a first-round RT-PCR of the TCR CDR3, the HTBI primer set was used. Via MiXCR, TCRdb re-called the multiplex PCR reads, giving one row per CDR3 protein. The sample includes 360,000 or so distinct CDR3 sequences, 13% to 15% of them seen just once. The sequencing input was blood. These receptors all stem from a woman in her sixties with Graves' ophthalmopathy.

This clonotype was seen ten or more times. The chain couples TRBV7-6 to TRBJ2-7, with D possibly being TRBD2 (5 bases). The CDR3 totals 17 residues. V lost 1 base and J lost 0, with 16 bases in between. The V gene's germline CDR1 is SGHVS and CDR2 FNYEAQ. In DNA, the CDR3 is TGTGCCAGCAGCTTAGAAGCCGAGGGAGAGACCTCCTACGAGCAGTACTTC. Amino acids: CASSLEAEGETSYEQYF.

This clonotype was counted at least ten times. The chain combines TRBV29-1 with TRBJ2-1; 11 bases fit TRBD2. This CDR3 is 15 amino acids long. CDR1 is SQVTM and CDR2 is ANQGSEA in the germline V gene. V was pared by 6 bases and J by 5 bases, with 9 bases of the junction left unmatched. CDR3 loop: CSVPIAGGVNNEQFF. CDR3 DNA: TGCAGCGTCCCCATAGCGGGAGGGGTAAACAATGAGCAGTTCTTC.

This clonotype was found many times. V usage is TRBV3-1 and J usage is TRBJ2-2, with no clear D. This CDR3 comprises 11 residues. The ends were cut back, 1 base at V and 9 bases at J, with 3 bases in the middle. Looked up from germline, CDR1 is LGHDT and CDR2 is YNNKEL (reference sequence). The CDR3 reads CASSQARELFF. CDR3 nucleotides: TGTGCCAGCAGCCAAGCCCGGGAGCTGTTTTTT.

CDR3 nucleotides: TGCAGTGCTAGAGACCCCCTTGCAACTAATGAAAAACTGTTTTTT. Residues: CSARDPLATNEKLFF. V gene TRBV20-1 combines with J gene TRBJ1-4; no firm D call. The V end lost 0 bases, the J end lost 0 bases, and 8 bases lay between the germline ends. The germline CDR1 and CDR2 sequences are DFQATT and SNEGSKA (reference sequence). CDR3 size: 15 residues.

This clonotype was observed a few times. The chain is built from TRBV6-1 and TRBJ1-5; 7 bases are shared with TRBD1. CDR1 is MNHNS, CDR2 SASEGT, per germline. V lost 7 bases and J lost 3; bases outside the gene matches: 6. CDR3 size: 14 residues. The CDR3 reads CASMRDRVNQPQHF. CDR3 DNA: TGTGCCAGCATGAGAGACAGGGTCAATCAGCCCCAGCATTTT.